This entry lists 23 T cell receptor beta chains sequenced from one sample in a study of cytomegalovirus exposure and HLA in healthy donors. The PCR used 60 Vbeta and 13 Jbeta primers. Data came from immunoSEQ multiplex PCR; TCRdb stores just in-frame clones and leaves some out. The sample carries 120,000 to 150,000 clones, roughly 80% recorded once. Sequenced input: PBMCs. The receptors here all came from a woman between 40 and 55 years old in good health and CMV-seropositive.

V is TRBV27 and J is TRBJ1-2; the D is unclear. There are 13 residues in the CDR3. Trimming removed 3 bases from V and 4 bases from J, with 9 bases in between. In germline, CDR1 is MNHEY, CDR2 SMNVEV (reference sequence). CDR3 region: CASSLNSLYGYTF. In DNA, the CDR3 is TGTGCCAGCAGTTTGAACAGCCTCTATGGCTACACCTTC.

This chain connects TRBV6-5 to TRBJ1-5, with D possibly being TRBD1 (5 bases). Germline lookup yields CDR1 MNHEY and CDR2 SVGAGI. Trimming took off 6 bases at V and 1 base at J, with 7 bases between the two ends. The CDR3 has 13 amino acids. The CDR3 bases are TGTGCCAGCAGAGGACAAAGCAATCAGCCCCAGCATTTT. Protein: CASRGQSNQPQHF.

This chain joins TRBV6-1 and TRBJ2-7; 7 bases are shared with TRBD1. The CDR3 runs to 14 residues. Germline-derived CDR1 and CDR2 are MNHNS and SASEGT. V lost 7 bases and J lost 4; bases outside the gene matches: 10. The CDR3 region is CASTEGQLGYEQYF. CDR3 in DNA: TGTGCCAGCACCGAGGGACAGCTCGGGTACGAGCAGTACTTC.

This chain links TRBV18 with TRBJ1-2; TRBD1 agrees at 11 bases. Germline lookup yields CDR1 KGHSH and CDR2 LQKENI. Trimming removed 3 bases from V and 4 bases from J; junction bases left unmatched: 4. The CDR3 extends over 15 amino acids. CDR3: CASSPGQGVIYGYTF. The DNA for the CDR3 is TGTGCCAGCTCACCGGGACAGGGGGTAATCTATGGCTACACCTTC.

V is TRBV19 and J is TRBJ1-1; no firm D call. There are 13 residues in the CDR3. Germline lookup yields CDR1 LNHDA and CDR2 SQIVND (reference sequence). Trimming removed 4 bases from V and 7 bases from J, with 13 bases in between. CDR3 nucleotide sequence: TGTGCCAGTAGTAGCCGGGGAAGGGTTGAAGCTTTCTTT. Translation gives CASSSRGRVEAFF.

This chain uses TRBV6-5 with TRBJ2-3; D remains ambiguous. Germline V CDR1 and CDR2: MNHEY, SVGAGI. Trimming left V 0 bases short and J 7 bases short, with 14 bases between. This CDR3 contains 15 residues. The CDR3 protein is CASSYSASTSYTQYF. The CDR3, as DNA: TGTGCCAGCAGTTACTCGGCCTCGACATCATATACGCAGTATTTT.

The chain employs TRBV6-5 and TRBJ2-7; a possible D gene is TRBD2 (5 bases). The CDR3 is 15 residues long. Germline loops: CDR1 MNHEY, CDR2 SVGAGI. V shed 0 bases and J shed 0 bases, with 9 bases lying between them. The CDR3 bases are TGTGCCAGCAGTTACTCGATCGGGGTCTCCTACGAGCAGTACTTC. As protein: CASSYSIGVSYEQYF.

The chain carries TRBV11-2 and TRBJ2-3; perhaps TRBD2 as D (6 bases). This CDR3 spans 14 amino acids. The V gene lost 0 bases and the J gene lost 3 bases, with 7 bases spanning the gap. Looked up from germline, CDR1 is SGHAT and CDR2 is FQNNGV. The CDR3 sequence: CASSLDGRTDTQYF. CDR3 nucleotides: TGTGCCAGCAGCTTAGATGGGAGGACAGATACGCAGTATTTT.

The chain is built from TRBV2 and TRBJ2-3; 10 bases align to TRBD2. CDR3 length: 13 amino acids. The junction had 2 bases not matched to a gene; V was cut back by 6 bases and J by 5 bases. The germline gives CDR1 SNHLY, CDR2 FYNNEI. The CDR3 region has the DNA TGTGCCAGCAGGCTAGCGGGGGTAGATACGCAGTATTTT. It translates to CASRLAGVDTQYF.

This chain joins TRBV6-5 and TRBJ2-7; tentative D call: TRBD2 (5 bases). Germline assignment: CDR1 MNHEY and CDR2 SVGAGI. There are 15 residues in the CDR3. Trimming removed 6 bases at V and 5 bases at J, with 20 bases between. CDR3 DNA sequence: TGTGCCAGCAGACGCCCGGACTTTTTGGGCGACGAGCAGTACTTC. Protein: CASRRPDFLGDEQYF.

This clone was counted only a few times. This rearrangement joins TRBV9 to TRBJ2-1; TRBD2 agrees at 9 bases. Germline trimming cut 0 bases from V and 4 bases from J; bases unmatched to any gene: 5. Looked up from germline, CDR1 is SGDLS and CDR2 is YYNGEE. There are 16 residues in the CDR3. This CDR3 is CASSVGPSGVYNEQFF. The DNA for the CDR3 is TGTGCCAGCAGCGTAGGGCCTAGCGGGGTTTACAATGAGCAGTTCTTC.

The V and J genes are TRBV11-3 and TRBJ2-2, with TRBD2 as a possible D gene (5 bases). The V end lost 3 bases, the J end lost 6 bases, and 17 bases lay between the germline ends. Per the germline V gene, CDR1 is SGHNT and CDR2 is YENEEA. The CDR3 has 16 residues. CDR3 coding DNA: TGTGCCAGCAGCTTGGGAGTGGCTAGTTCCTCCGGGGAGCTGTTTTTT. It codes for CASSLGVASSSGELFF.

V gene TRBV5-1 combines with J gene TRBJ1-1, with 9 positions matching TRBD1. The V gene end was trimmed by 5 bases and the J gene end by 10 bases; junction bases not matched to a gene: 6. This CDR3 comprises 12 residues. Germline CDR1 reads SGHRS; CDR2 reads YFSETQ. CDR3 in amino acids: CASSSDRGGAFF. Here the CDR3 DNA reads TGCGCCAGCAGTTCAGACAGGGGGGGAGCTTTCTTT.

This clone was seen only a few times. The genes are TRBV2 and TRBJ2-1; 9 bases align to TRBD2. The CDR3 contains 13 residues. V shed 6 bases, J shed 5 bases, and the junction held 2 bases outside the gene matches. Germline V gives CDR1 SNHLY, CDR2 FYNNEI. The DNA of the CDR3 is TGTGCCAGCAGGGCGGGGGGGGACAATGAGCAGTTCTTC. This codes for CASRAGGDNEQFF.

The chain joins TRBV18 to TRBJ1-1; unclear D gene. Germline loops: CDR1 KGHSH, CDR2 LQKENI. V was clipped by 2 bases and J by 1 base, with 8 bases between them. This CDR3 comprises 14 residues. CDR3 region: CASSPKEGNTEAFF. The CDR3, as DNA: TGTGCCAGCTCACCAAAGGAGGGGAACACTGAAGCTTTCTTT.

This clone appeared once. V is TRBV6-5 and J is TRBJ1-1; 7 bases agree with TRBD1. CDR3 length: 12 amino acids. CDR1 is MNHEY and CDR2 is SVGAGI in the germline V gene. Trimming at V came to 7 bases and at J to 6 bases, leaving 5 bases not matched to a gene. CDR3 sequence (DNA): TGTGCCAGCACCACAGGGGTCCCTGAAGCTTTCTTT. Its translation is CASTTGVPEAFF.

The V and J genes are TRBV19 and TRBJ2-5, with D perhaps TRBD2 (5 bases). This CDR3 comprises 14 residues. V dropped 5 bases and J dropped 5 bases, with 15 bases sitting between them. Germline V gives CDR1 LNHDA, CDR2 SQIVND (reference sequence). CDR3 protein: CASSPPGLRETQYF. CDR3 coding DNA: TGTGCCAGTAGTCCCCCGGGGTTACGGGAGACCCAGTACTTC.

This clone was seen only once. The V gene is TRBV6-1, the J gene TRBJ1-1; D possibly corresponds to TRBD1 (5 bases). Trimming cost V 5 bases and J 10 bases, with 11 bases left between them. The CDR3 is made up of 11 amino acids. Looked up from germline, CDR1 is MNHNS and CDR2 is SASEGT. The CDR3 DNA sequence: TGTGCCAGCAGTTACGCGGGGGTAGCTTTCTTT. Amino acid sequence: CASSYAGVAFF.

The chain links TRBV19 to TRBJ1-1; 8 nucleotides match TRBD1. This CDR3 contains 18 residues. Trimming cost V 0 bases and J 4 bases; bases outside gene matches: 13. CDR1 is LNHDA and CDR2 is SQIVND in the germline V gene (reference sequence). This CDR3 is CASSIEPLPGGSGTEAFF. The CDR3 bases are TGTGCCAGTAGTATAGAACCTCTTCCAGGGGGCTCAGGCACTGAAGCTTTCTTT.

The V and J genes are TRBV11-2 and TRBJ2-5, with unresolved D. Trimming pared 2 bases from V and 2 bases from J, leaving 9 bases between. Germline CDR1 is SGHAT and CDR2 is FQNNGV. This CDR3 region has 14 residues. CDR3 amino acids: CASSLSAGQETQYF. The DNA for the CDR3 is TGTGCCAGCAGCTTATCTGCAGGACAAGAGACCCAGTACTTC.

The chain uses TRBV15 and TRBJ1-5; 8 bases are shared with TRBD1. The junction had 7 bases not matched to a gene; V was cut back by 3 bases and J by 3 bases. Germline V CDR1 and CDR2: LNHNV, YYDKDF (reference sequence). The CDR3 has 16 amino acids. CDR3 nucleotide sequence: TGTGCCACCAGCAGGCAGGGGGCTGTCGTCAATCAGCCCCAGCATTTT. This sequence encodes CATSRQGAVVNQPQHF.

This sequence joins TRBV5-4 and TRBJ1-6; TRBD1 matches 7 bases. Germline CDR1 SGHNT, CDR2 YYREEE (reference sequence). The trim removed 4 bases at V and 3 bases at J, leaving 4 bases unmatched. The CDR3 is made up of 15 amino acids. CDR3 sequence (DNA): TGTGCCAGCAGCCCCGGGACAGACTATAATTCACCCCTCCACTTT. Protein product: CASSPGTDYNSPLHF.

The gene calls are TRBV6-5 and TRBJ1-5; D call uncertain. Germline CDR1 and CDR2: MNHEY and SVGAGI. V lost 2 bases and J lost 3, with 8 bases in between. CDR3 length: 14 residues. CDR3 loop: CASSYDGLNQPQHF. The CDR3 coding sequence is TGTGCCAGCAGTTACGACGGACTCAATCAGCCCCAGCATTTT.